This TCR beta chain stems from a study of OX40 agonist ivuxolimab in advanced cancers. A note on the overall study: Ivuxolimab, which targeted the costimulatory receptor OX40 (CD134), was an agonistic, fully human IgG2 monoclonal antibody. Intravenous ivuxolimab was administered to patients every 2 weeks at six dose levels: 0.01, 0.1, 0.3, 1.5, 3 and 10 mg/kg. Among the 52 dose-escalation patients, 19 had hepatocellular carcinoma, 15 or so melanoma, 9 renal cell carcinoma and 9 head and neck cancer. A male proportion of 70% to 90% and a mean age of roughly 55 years, ranging from 23 to 79, were recorded for the dose-escalation cohort. Patients were allowed to have had prior anti-PD-1, anti-PD-L1 or anti-CTLA-4 therapy, and around 43% of the dose-escalation patients had been treated with checkpoint inhibitors. Three dose-escalation patients achieved partial responses, one with hepatocellular carcinoma and two with cutaneous melanoma. The point of sequencing TCRbeta in the periphery was to test whether ivuxolimab changed TCR sequence diversity and drove clonal T-cell expansion. The monotherapy dose-escalation portion (N ≈ 50 patients) of the phase I ivuxolimab trial is reported in the paper. On the study overall, not on this receptor specifically: The antigen specificity of the peripheral T cells that underwent clonal expansion was not determined. Low levels of normalized T-cell clonal expansion were also seen in some nonresponding patients. After ivuxolimab, more expanded clones were found on average in CD8+ T cells than in CD4+ T cells. In the 0.1-3.0 mg/kg groups, partial responders were among the patients with the lowest normalized peripheral clonal expansion, particularly in CD8+ T cells. At doses from 0.1 to 3.0 mg/kg, clonal expansion was seen in both CD4+ and CD8+ blood T cells between baseline and week 6.

To sequence the TCRbeta CDR3 region, genomic DNA was isolated from the sorted cells. TCRbeta CDR3 regions were sequenced using the immunoSEQ Assay. TCRdb mirrors the immuneACCESS table, restricted to in-frame sequences. Some clones are absent from its copies; in checked studies, under half trace to an unresolved V gene, and the reason for the others is unknown. For this sample there are approximately 89,000 clones; approximately 91% appear just once. The ten largest clonotypes hold approximately 0.7% of the sample. To note about this clone: The antigen it recognizes is unknown. No clone much larger than this one lies a single base away; base qualities are absent.

The trial excluded patients who had a history of autoimmune disease or were on systemic immunosuppression. In every dose cohort, peripheral blood was drawn for TCR sequencing at baseline, cycle 4 day 1, and cycle 7 day 1. The samples were drawn from a first-in-human, open-label, multicenter phase I dose-escalation trial of ivuxolimab. The trial enrolled adults with locally advanced or metastatic head and neck squamous cell, hepatocellular, melanoma or renal cell carcinoma. CD4+ and CD8+ T cells were sorted separately from peripheral blood before TCR sequencing. Deletion took 10 bases off V and 7 bases off J, with a span of 3 bases between the germline ends. Inclusive of the bounding cysteine and phenylalanine, the CDR3 is 8 residues long. The DNA shown is the 24-base CDR3, in frame from base 1. Via the germline V gene, CDR1 is SGHDT and CDR2 YYEEEE.

The rearranged segments are TRBV5-6 and TRBJ1-3, with an unclear D gene assignment. This material consisted of CD4+ or CD8+ T cells sorted from blood, taken in a trial of the OX40 agonist ivuxolimab. The TCR originated in an adult with an advanced solid tumor such as melanoma, head and neck, liver or kidney cancer. Here the CDR3 is given as CAQNTIYF. The DNA sequence is as follows: TGTGCCCAGAACACCATATATTTT.